The 18 T cell receptor beta chains given below trace back to one sample, sequenced in a study of T cell repertoires in cytomegalovirus infection. TCRdb used MiXCR to reprocess the reads, holding one entry per CDR3 protein. The data show around 140,000 distinct CDR3 sequences, under 8% seen once. Specimen: PBMCs. Source of these receptors: a human donor in good health (CMV status not recorded). Some clones in this sample may be carry-over from other donors' samples.

This clonotype appeared many times. This chain uses TRBV7-2 with TRBJ2-5; TRBD2 matches at 10 bases. CDR3 size: 16 residues. Germline lookup yields CDR1 SGHTA and CDR2 FQGNSA. V trimming: 5 bases; J trimming: 10 bases; junction bases outside the gene matches: 16. The CDR3 nucleotides read TGTGCCAGCAGCAGGAAGGGACTGCAGAGCGGGAGGGGCCAGTACTTC. Residues: CASSRKGLQSGRGQYF.

This clonotype was seen ten or more times. The gene calls are TRBV4-3 and TRBJ2-7; 7 bases agree with TRBD1. CDR1 is LGHNA, CDR2 YSLEER, per germline. V lost 6 bases to trimming and J lost 0 bases; unmatched junction nucleotides: 11. This CDR3 spans 16 amino acids. CDR3 in DNA: TGCGCCAGCAGTCGCATGACCGGGACAGCCTCCTACGAGCAGTACTTC. Encoded protein: CASSRMTGTASYEQYF.

J is TRBJ2-1 and V is TRBV12-3 or TRBV12-4, with D maybe TRBD1 (6 bases). The CDR3 has 17 residues. Trimming took off 4 bases at V and 0 bases at J, with 16 bases between the two ends. The CDR3 sequence is CASSWGGQKGSYNEQFF. The CDR3 DNA sequence: TGTGCCAGCAGTTGGGGCGGACAGAAAGGCTCCTACAATGAGCAGTTCTTC.

This clonotype occurred many times. The rearrangement uses TRBV9 and TRBJ2-3; 7 bases fit TRBD2. V was pared by 4 bases and J by 0 bases, with 11 bases of the junction left unmatched. From germline, CDR1 is SGDLS and CDR2 YYNGEE. CDR3 length: 17 amino acids. In DNA, the CDR3 is TGTGCCAGCAGCCTCTGGGGGAGGGAAACCAGCACAGATACGCAGTATTTT. It specifies CASSLWGRETSTDTQYF.

Many counts were recorded for this clonotype. The genes are TRBV7-2 and TRBJ1-1; D gene ambiguous. CDR3 length: 12 amino acids. The ends were cut back, 1 base at V and 8 bases at J, with 8 bases in the middle. Germline loops: CDR1 SGHTA, CDR2 FQGNSA. CDR3 amino acids: CASSLGGNEAFF. As DNA, the CDR3 is TGTGCCAGCAGCTTAGGCGGGAACGAAGCTTTCTTT.

This clonotype was found many times. The CDR3 DNA reads as TGTGCCAGCAGCTTGTCTAGCGCAGGCTACTATGGCTACACCTTC. Amino acid sequence: CASSLSSAGYYGYTF. The V and J genes are TRBV7-2 and TRBJ1-2; D remains ambiguous. The V end lost 3 bases, the J end lost 3 bases, and 14 bases lay between the germline ends. Germline V gene data show CDR1 as SGHTA and CDR2 as FQGNSA. The length of the CDR3 is 15 residues.

This clonotype occurred many times. The chain recombines TRBV7-2 with TRBJ1-2; 8 nucleotides align to TRBD1. Germline-derived CDR1 and CDR2 are SGHTA and FQGNSA. This CDR3 comprises 14 residues. V lost 5 bases, J lost 5 bases, and 7 bases stayed unmatched. The CDR3 here is CASSNSGGRYGYTF. DNA of the CDR3: TGTGCCAGCAGCAATTCAGGGGGCAGATATGGCTACACCTTC.

This clonotype was seen repeatedly, ten times or more. V is TRBV7-2 and J is TRBJ1-1; D is ambiguous. Germline CDR1 SGHTA, CDR2 FQGNSA. Trimming took off 5 bases at V and 3 bases at J, with 16 bases between the two ends. This CDR3 spans 15 amino acids. CDR3 coding DNA: TGTGCCAGCAGCGCCAGCCTTTTTGGGGACACTGAAGCTTTCTTT. The encoded protein is CASSASLFGDTEAFF. Variable domain in full (rest from reference TRBV7-2 and TRBJ1-1): GAGVSQSPSNKVTEKGKDVELRCDPISGHTALYWYRQSLGQGLEFLIYFQGNSAPDKSGLPSDRFSAERTGGSVSTLTIQRTQQEDSAVYLCASSASLFGDTEAFFGQGTRLTVV.

At least ten counts were recorded for this clonotype. The chain recombines TRBV7-3 with TRBJ2-1, with D unresolved. With 2 bases removed from V and 7 bases from J, the gap between germline ends came to 12 bases. The CDR3 extends over 14 amino acids. Germline values: CDR1 SGHTA, CDR2 FQGTGA. The CDR3 DNA is TGTGCCAGCAGCTTAGCAGGCTTGGGGAATGAGCAGTTCTTC. Its translation: CASSLAGLGNEQFF.

This clonotype was recorded a few times. V usage is TRBV24-1 and J usage is TRBJ2-1; TRBD1 might be the D (5 bases). CDR3 length equals 13 residues. The germline gives CDR1 KGHDR, CDR2 SFDVKD. Trimming removed 5 bases at V and 9 bases at J, with 13 bases between. CDR3 in DNA: TGTGCCACCAGTGCCCCAGGGTTGGGTGAGCAGTTCTTC. It codes for CATSAPGLGEQFF.

The sample holds many counts of this clonotype. J is TRBJ2-1 and V is TRBV7-2, with TRBD2 matching 13 bases. CDR3 length: 16 amino acids. After removal of 5 bases from V and 7 bases from J, the junction contained 8 bases not matched to a gene. Germline values: CDR1 SGHTA, CDR2 FQGNSA. The CDR3 sequence: CASSRLAGGSVNEQFF. The CDR3 nucleotides are TGTGCCAGCAGCCGACTAGCGGGGGGCAGCGTGAATGAGCAGTTCTTC. Supplemented by reference TRBV7-2 and TRBJ2-1, the full variable domain reads GAGVSQSPSNKVTEKGKDVELRCDPISGHTALYWYRQSLGQGLEFLIYFQGNSAPDKSGLPSDRFSAERTGGSVSTLTIQRTQQEDSAVYLCASSRLAGGSVNEQFFGPGTRLTVL.

This clonotype was observed at least ten times. The V call is TRBV7-2, the J call TRBJ1-5; the match to TRBD1 covers 7 bases. The CDR3 has 12 amino acids. Trimming cost V 5 bases and J 7 bases; bases outside gene matches: 2. Germline V lookup: CDR1 SGHTA, CDR2 FQGNSA. CDR3 amino acids: CASSQGGQPQHF. CDR3 in DNA: TGTGCCAGCAGCCAGGGGGGCCAGCCCCAGCATTTT.

There are many counts of this clonotype. The rearrangement joins TRBV7-9 to TRBJ2-2, with 8 bases identical to TRBD1. The ends lost 6 bases at V and 5 bases at J; junction bases unmatched: 20. The germline V gene has CDR1 SEHNR and CDR2 FQNEAQ (reference sequence). This CDR3 spans 19 amino acids. The CDR3 region is CASSQSPSDRGIYTGELFF. In DNA, the CDR3 is TGTGCCAGCAGTCAATCCCCCAGCGACAGGGGCATTTATACCGGGGAGCTGTTTTTT.

The genes are TRBV20-1 and TRBJ2-7, with 9 bases that match TRBD1. V gave up 0 bases and J gave up 5 bases; unmatched junction bases: 8. The CDR3 has 15 residues. Germline CDR1 and CDR2: DFQATT and SNEGSKA (reference sequence). The CDR3 DNA reads as TGCAGTGCTAGAGAGGGGACAGGGTTTGGGGACGAGCAGTACTTC. Amino acid sequence: CSAREGTGFGDEQYF.

This clonotype showed up many times. V is TRBV19 and J is TRBJ1-1; 7 nucleotides line up with TRBD1. Per the germline V gene, CDR1 is LNHDA and CDR2 is SQIVND (reference sequence). The CDR3 is 15 amino acids. V was pared by 8 bases and J by 0 bases, with 9 bases of the junction left unmatched. CDR3 coding DNA: TGTGCCAGTTGGACAGGCACTAGGATGAACACTGAAGCTTTCTTT. Protein: CASWTGTRMNTEAFF. The entire variable domain, with the rest obtained from reference TRBV19 and TRBJ1-1, is as follows: DGGITQSPKYLFRKEGQNVTLSCEQNLNHDAMYWYRQDPGQGLRLIYYSQIVNDFQKGDIAEGYSVSREKKESFPLTVTSAQKNPTAFYLCASWTGTRMNTEAFFGQGTRLTVV.

This clonotype has ten or more counts. The rearrangement uses TRBV10-3 and TRBJ2-1, with 12 bases aligning to TRBD2. The CDR3 has 15 residues. CDR1 and CDR2 (germline): ENHRY, SYGVKD. V lost 8 bases to trimming and J lost 10 bases; unmatched junction nucleotides: 12. This CDR3 is CAILPETSGGGEQFF. CDR3 in DNA: TGTGCCATCCTCCCTGAGACTAGCGGGGGCGGGGAGCAGTTCTTC.

This clonotype was picked up many times. The V call is TRBV7-2, the J call TRBJ1-1, with D perhaps TRBD1 (5 bases). V was cut by 5 bases and J by 7 bases, with 23 bases left in between. There are 16 residues in the CDR3. Germline V CDR1 and CDR2: SGHTA, FQGNSA. In nucleotides, the CDR3 is TGTGCCAGCAGCCCCCAGCCCGGGACCTTCGGGGGTGAAGCTTTCTTT. Encoded protein: CASSPQPGTFGGEAFF.

This clonotype showed up just a few times. The chain carries TRBV28 and TRBJ2-7, with D perhaps TRBD1 (6 bases). The CDR3 sequence is 14 residues long. Trimming cost V 5 bases and J 0 bases, with 11 bases left between them. CDR1 is MDHEN and CDR2 is SYDVKM in the germline V gene. CDR3 sequence reads: CASSTRRGSYEQYF. The CDR3 region has the DNA TGTGCCAGCAGTACTCGCAGGGGCTCCTACGAGCAGTACTTC. Based on the CDR3 plus reference TRBV28 and TRBJ2-7, the full variable domain is DVKVTQSSRYLVKRTGEKVFLECVQDMDHENMFWYRQDPGLGLRLIYFSYDVKMKEKGDIPEGYSVSREKKERFSLILESASTNQTSMYLCASSTRRGSYEQYFGPGTRLTVT.